This T cell receptor beta chain is from a study of blood T cell repertoires in COVID-19. At the level of the study: Acute and convalescent COVID-19 samples came from the United States, Italy and Spain. T cells, B-cell-depleted T cells, or PBMCs supplied cDNA or gDNA.

Turning to this clone: Other DNA variants within this sample encode the same CDR3.

CDR1 is SGHTA and CDR2 is FQGTGA in the germline V gene. The V end lost 5 bases, the J end lost 0 bases, and 13 bases lay between the germline ends. This CDR3 contains 16 residues. Authors' methods: Amplification from reference gene primers served as the basis for estimated nucleated cell counts. TCRdb's table, derived via immunoSEQ multiplex PCR, lists solely in-frame clones and lacks some. D and trimming were read from the DNA, whereas the V and J calls and clone size are those reported in that table. This sample has about 210,000 clones, with roughly 90% found just once. This receptor was identified in a man aged 70 or older with acute or convalescent COVID-19. Material for sequencing was peripheral blood. The chain carries TRBV7-3 and TRBJ2-2, with D maybe TRBD1 (6 bases). The CDR3 is CASSRQGPANTGELFF. The CDR3 coding sequence is TGTGCCAGCAGCCGTCAGGGGCCTGCGAACACCGGGGAGCTGTTTTTT.